This T cell receptor beta chain was captured in a study of blood T cell repertoires in COVID-19. The germline V and J ends were trimmed by 1 base and 5 bases, with 5 bases remaining between them. The CDR3 is made up of 13 amino acids. Germline CDR1 reads MGHRA; CDR2 reads YSYEKL. Here immunoSEQ multiplex PCR was the method, and the copy in TCRdb shows in-frame clones only, minus some. The table lists roughly 230,000 clones, 83% of them singletons. The receptor comes from a woman aged 50 to 65 with acute or convalescent COVID-19. Sequenced: peripheral blood. The chain links TRBV4-1 to TRBJ2-2; D ambiguous. CDR3 bases: TGCGCCAGCAGCCAAGCAGGAACCGGGGAGCTGTTTTTT. Translating gives CASSQAGTGELFF.